Given below is one T cell receptor beta chain in context. The germline CDR1 and CDR2 sequences are SEHNR and FQNEAQ (reference sequence). The CDR3 consists of 15 residues. J lost 4 bases, V lost 5 bases, and 11 bases had no gene match. The data belong to a study of blood T cell repertoires in COVID-19. In the study overall: Sites in the United States, Italy and Spain provided acute and convalescent COVID-19 samples. From T cells, B-cell-depleted T cells, or PBMCs came the material, which was cDNA or gDNA.

Original methodology: Scientists estimated how many nucleated cells there were by amplifying reference gene primers. Clones were read by immunoSEQ multiplex PCR, and TCRdb kept only the in-frame ones, dropping some. The DNA was the basis for D and trimming; V, J and clone size are from that table. This sample yields around 270,000 clones, of which 70% to 90% are seen a single time; approximately 2% belongs to the top ten. This chain uses TRBV7-9 with TRBJ2-7, with TRBD1 matching over 7 bases. This TCR was recovered from a man between 25 and 39 years old with active or convalescent COVID-19. The specimen sequenced was peripheral blood. In DNA form, the CDR3 reads TGTGCCAGCAGCCGAGACCGGGACAGCCTGTACGAGCAGTACTTC. It encodes CASSRDRDSLYEQYF.